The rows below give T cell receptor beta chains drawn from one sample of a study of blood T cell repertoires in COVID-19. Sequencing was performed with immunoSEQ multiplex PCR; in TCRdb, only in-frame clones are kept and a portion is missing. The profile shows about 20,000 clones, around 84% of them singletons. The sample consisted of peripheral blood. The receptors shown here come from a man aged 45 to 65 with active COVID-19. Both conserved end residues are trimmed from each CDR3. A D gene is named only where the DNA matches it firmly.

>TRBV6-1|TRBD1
ASSEGLGTANTEAF
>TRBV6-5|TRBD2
ASSLTSGDYYNEQF
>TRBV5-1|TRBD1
ASSVGQGDGDTQY
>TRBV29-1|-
SVAGRYGYT
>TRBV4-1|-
ASSPTAGRPQETQY
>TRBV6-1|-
ASSDYGRGKGYT
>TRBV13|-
ASSPTQGQTQY
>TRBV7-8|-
ASSLELAGFFPLH
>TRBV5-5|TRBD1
ASSPVTGGYT
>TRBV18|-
ASSDSISYEQY
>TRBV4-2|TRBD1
ASSQEGQGTISGNTIY
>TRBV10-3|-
AISERTPRTEAF
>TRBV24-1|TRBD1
ATSDFPFYPGQGGQPQH
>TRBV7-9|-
ASTKQGDYEQY
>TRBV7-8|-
ASSLPQGILTDTQY
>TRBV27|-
ASSPGTWTYGYT
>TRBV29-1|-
SVGVGGANGAF
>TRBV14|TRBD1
ASSQGTGRTYEQY
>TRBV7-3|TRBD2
ASSFLASGAGEQF
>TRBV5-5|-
ASSPDTSYEQY
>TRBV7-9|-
ASSPPVTNEKLF
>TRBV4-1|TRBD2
ASSQDPGGYNEQF
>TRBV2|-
ASSVVISYEQY
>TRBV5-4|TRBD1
ASSYGTGYEKLF
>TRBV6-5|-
ASSPLSAGNTEAF
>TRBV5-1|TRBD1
ASSPGQAEGTQY
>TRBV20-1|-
SASYGGQNIQY
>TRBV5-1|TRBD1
ASSPGQDYGYT
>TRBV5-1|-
ASSLEAGTMGYT
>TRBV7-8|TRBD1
ASSPPDRVYEQY
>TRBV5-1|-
ASSLDGHRAGYTEAF
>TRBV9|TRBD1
ASSVAQGQGTEQY
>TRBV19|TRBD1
ASSPDRGHSYGYT
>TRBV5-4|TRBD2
ASTQAGLIYDTQY
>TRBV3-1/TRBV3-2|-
ASSQVNRLESGELF
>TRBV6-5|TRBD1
ATGTGGVMNTEAF
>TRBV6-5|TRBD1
ASSYGTGGLSGKLF
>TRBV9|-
ASSRFNTRGTEAF
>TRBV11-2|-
ASSYRREQY
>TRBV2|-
ASREAHRAREQY
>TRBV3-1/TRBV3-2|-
ASSPGTESLAQY
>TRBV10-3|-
AISEPRPRLDGGYT
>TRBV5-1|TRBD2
ASSSTSGNTGELF
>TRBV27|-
ASSPSGVNQPQH
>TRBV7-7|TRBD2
ASSLVASGGETQY
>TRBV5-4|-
ASSTIFAGSTDTQY
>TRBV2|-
ASSEGGEADTQY
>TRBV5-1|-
ASSLAGDNEQF
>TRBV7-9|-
ASSTTTFTRKQETQY